These 17 T cell receptor beta chains share one sample of origin, sequenced in a study of T cells in localized non-small cell lung cancer. Here immunoSEQ multiplex PCR was the method, and the copy in TCRdb shows in-frame clones only, minus some. The sample shows about 51,000 clones, around 81% of them seen only once. The sample was peripheral blood mononuclear cells, taken before any cancer treatment. These receptors were taken from a man aged 40 to 75 with stage III lung adenocarcinoma.

The CDR3 spells CASSFGTGSSYNEQFF. CDR3 sequence (DNA): TGTGCCAGCAGTTTTGGGACAGGTAGCTCCTACAATGAGCAGTTCTTC. The V gene is TRBV5-6, the J gene TRBJ2-1; 8 bases align to TRBD1. Losses at the gene ends were 5 bases for V and 0 bases for J; bases not matched to a gene: 7. Germline CDR1 SGHDT, CDR2 YYEEEE. CDR3 length equals 16 residues.

For this clone: One end of the junction does not line up with germline, which may come from a read error. The rearrangement uses TRBV10-3 and TRBJ2-7, with D uncertain. The CDR3 has 13 residues. From germline, CDR1 is ENHRY and CDR2 SYGVKD. Here the CDR3 reads CAISESEDQGKAF. CDR3 DNA: TGTGCCATCAGTGAGTCTGAGGACCAAGGAAAAGCTTTC.

The V call is TRBV27, the J call TRBJ2-7; 7 nucleotides match TRBD1. The CDR3 is made up of 16 amino acids. CDR1 MNHEY and CDR2 SMNVEV come from the germline V gene (reference sequence). Germline trimming cut 5 bases from V and 4 bases from J; bases unmatched to any gene: 14. The CDR3 sequence is CASSLKTQGLGYEQYF. The CDR3 DNA sequence: TGTGCCAGCAGTCTTAAAACACAGGGGTTAGGGTACGAGCAGTACTTC.

V and J are TRBV15 and TRBJ1-2; possibly TRBD1 for D (5 bases). V gave up 1 base and J gave up 0 bases, with 9 bases separating them. The germline V gene has CDR1 LNHNV and CDR2 YYDKDF (reference sequence). CDR3 length: 15 amino acids. In nucleotides, the CDR3 is TGTGCCACCAGCAGAGTTGAGGGGTCTAACTATGGCTACACCTTC. Residues: CATSRVEGSNYGYTF.

This sequence joins TRBV5-1 and TRBJ2-3; 8 bases align to TRBD1. CDR1 and CDR2 (germline): SGHRS, YFSETQ. This CDR3 region has 15 residues. With V trimmed by 4 bases and J by 1 base, 5 bases remained unmatched. The DNA of the CDR3 is TGCGCCAGCAGCACGCCGACAGGGGGCACAGATACGCAGTATTTT. The encoded protein is CASSTPTGGTDTQYF.

V and J are TRBV5-6 and TRBJ1-4; TRBD1 matches at 8 bases. Germline V lookup: CDR1 SGHDT, CDR2 YYEEEE. CDR3 length equals 17 residues. The J segment lost 2 bases and the V segment lost 4 bases, leaving 10 bases of the junction unmatched. CDR3 nucleotide sequence: TGTGCCAGCAGCCAAGACAGGGGTTCGTCGACTAATGAAAAACTGTTTTTT. It yields the protein CASSQDRGSSTNEKLFF. The complete variable domain, with remaining parts taken from reference TRBV5-6 and TRBJ1-4, reads DAGVTQSPTHLIKTRGQQVTLRCSPKSGHDTVSWYQQALGQGPQFIFQYYEEEERQRGNFPDRFSGHQFPNYSSELNVNALLLGDSALYLCASSQDRGSSTNEKLFFGSGTQLSVL.

This rearrangement joins TRBV5-1 to TRBJ2-7, with TRBD1 identical over 12 bases. Germline CDR1 and CDR2: SGHRS and YFSETQ. This CDR3 spans 17 amino acids. J lost 0 bases, V lost 4 bases, and 8 bases had no gene match. CDR3: CASSPGQGASSSYEQYF. Written as DNA, the CDR3 is TGCGCCAGCAGCCCGGGACAGGGGGCGTCAAGCTCCTACGAGCAGTACTTC.

This chain links TRBV9 with TRBJ2-3, with 12 bases fitting TRBD2. The CDR3 extends over 20 amino acids. Germline V lookup: CDR1 SGDLS, CDR2 YYNGEE. Trimming at V came to 4 bases and at J to 3 bases, leaving 18 bases not matched to a gene. The CDR3 DNA sequence: TGTGCCAGCAGCTTTCGTTGGACTAGCGGGGACCCCGGGGAGACAGATACGCAGTATTTT. Translated, it gives CASSFRWTSGDPGETDTQYF.

The chain has TRBV6-5 and TRBJ2-2; D is unclear. The CDR3 totals 14 residues. Germline-derived CDR1 and CDR2 are MNHEY and SVGAGI. Deletions cut 6 bases from V and 5 bases from J, with 13 bases between. The CDR3, as DNA: TGTGCCAGCAGAGGAAGGGAAGGGACCGGGGAGCTGTTTTTT. This translates into CASRGREGTGELFF.

V is TRBV9 and J is TRBJ2-3, with D unresolved. V was shortened by 0 bases and J by 5 bases, with 7 bases between the two germline ends. The CDR3 consists of 13 residues. Germline V CDR1 and CDR2: SGDLS, YYNGEE. CDR3 coding DNA: TGTGCCAGCAGCGTAGGAGTTAGAGATACGCAGTATTTT. Protein product: CASSVGVRDTQYF.

The chain couples TRBV5-1 to TRBJ2-2; 8 bases line up with TRBD1. From germline, CDR1 is SGHRS and CDR2 YFSETQ. Unmatched junction bases numbered 1, after V lost 3 bases and J lost 6 bases. CDR3 size: 13 residues. The CDR3 loop reads CASSWGQAGELFF. CDR3 in DNA: TGCGCCAGCAGCTGGGGACAGGCCGGGGAGCTGTTTTTT.

The V gene is TRBV6-5, the J gene TRBJ2-3; possible D gene TRBD1, 6 bases. Germline V gives CDR1 MNHEY, CDR2 SVGAGI. Trimming shortened V by 5 bases and J by 2 bases, and 14 bases separated the two germline ends. The CDR3 has 15 residues. The CDR3 nucleotides are TGTGCCAGCAGTACCTTCACAGGGATCACAGATACGCAGTATTTT. Translating it yields CASSTFTGITDTQYF.

This chain uses TRBV7-9 with TRBJ2-6, with D unclear. The CDR3 length is 17 residues. The ends were cut back, 0 bases at V and 0 bases at J, with 9 bases in the middle. Germline CDR1 reads SEHNR; CDR2 reads FQNEAQ (reference sequence). CDR3 sequence (DNA): TGTGCCAGCAGCTTAGCGCTCACGGTCTCTGGGGCCAACGTCCTGACTTTC. As protein: CASSLALTVSGANVLTF.

The V call is TRBV9, the J call TRBJ2-7; a weak D match, TRBD2 (6 bases). CDR3 size: 14 residues. V was shortened by 5 bases and J by 3 bases, with 15 bases between the two germline ends. Germline V CDR1 and CDR2: SGDLS, YYNGEE. The DNA for the CDR3 is TGTGCCAGCAGGCGGGGTCCGGGCTTCTACGAGCAGTACTTC. This gives the protein CASRRGPGFYEQYF.

The chain has TRBV30 and TRBJ2-3; D remains ambiguous. V was pared by 1 base and J by 4 bases, with 15 bases between. The CDR3 is made up of 15 amino acids. In germline, CDR1 is GTSNPN, CDR2 SVGIG (reference sequence). The CDR3 sequence: CAWSETVNEPDTQYF. CDR3 sequence (DNA): TGTGCCTGGAGTGAGACCGTGAACGAACCAGATACGCAGTATTTT.

V is TRBV7-6 and J is TRBJ2-3; 10 nucleotides match TRBD2. The CDR3 extends over 15 amino acids. V lost 5 bases, J lost 2 bases, and 4 bases stayed unmatched. Germline-derived CDR1 and CDR2 are SGHVS and FNYEAQ. The CDR3 DNA is TGTGCCAGCAGCCTTAGCGGGGGGTTCACAGATACGCAGTATTTT. Protein: CASSLSGGFTDTQYF. The variable domain in full, completed from reference TRBV7-6 and TRBJ2-3, reads GAGVSQSPRYKVTKRGQDVALRCDPISGHVSLYWYRQALGQGPEFLTYFNYEAQQDKSGLPNDRFSAERPEGSISTLTIQRTEQRDSAMYRCASSLSGGFTDTQYFGPGTRLTVL.

The J gene is TRBJ2-5, the V gene TRBV5-4; weak D call: TRBD2 (7 bases). Trimming cost V 5 bases and J 4 bases, with 15 bases left between them. The V gene's germline CDR1 is SGHNT and CDR2 YYREEE (reference sequence). CDR3 length equals 14 residues. CDR3 DNA sequence: TGTGCCAGCAGACAAAGGGGGGGACGAGAGACCCAGTACTTC. It translates to CASRQRGGRETQYF.